This T cell receptor beta chain was captured in a study of vaccination and CD4 T cells after COVID-19. Across the whole study: The stimulating agents, overlapping spike peptides, came from SARS-CoV-2, HCoV-NL63, HCoV-OC43 and HCoV-229E. Overall study results and limits: Researchers report that a median approximately 87% of reactive clones in convalescent patients surfaced only post-vaccination.

Oncomine TCR Beta short-read sequencing was applied to DNA from cultured CD4+ T cells. From cultured CD4+ T cells, genomic DNA was extracted. TCRdb analysed the PCR reads with MiXCR anew, one entry per CDR3 protein. The sample lists 14,000 to 15,000 distinct CDR3 sequences, around 50% occurring once. Points on this clonotype: Its target is not known.

V was clipped by 5 bases and J by 4 bases, with 11 bases between them. In germline, CDR1 is SQVTM, CDR2 ANQGSEA. This CDR3 spans 12 amino acids. Treatment noted: roughly ten-day PBMC culture with coronavirus spike peptide pools or control peptides (ViraFEST assay). ViraFEST used peptide pools to expand antigen-specific T cells and subsequently sequenced their TCRs. V is TRBV29-1 and J is TRBJ2-5; D assignment may be TRBD1 or TRBD2 (5 bases each). The clonotype comes from a human donor who had recovered from COVID-19. What was sequenced was CD4+ T cells from blood, cultured in vitro. The CDR3 DNA is TGCAGCGTTTCCGATGGGGGAGAGACCCAGTACTTC. Its translation is CSVSDGGETQYF.